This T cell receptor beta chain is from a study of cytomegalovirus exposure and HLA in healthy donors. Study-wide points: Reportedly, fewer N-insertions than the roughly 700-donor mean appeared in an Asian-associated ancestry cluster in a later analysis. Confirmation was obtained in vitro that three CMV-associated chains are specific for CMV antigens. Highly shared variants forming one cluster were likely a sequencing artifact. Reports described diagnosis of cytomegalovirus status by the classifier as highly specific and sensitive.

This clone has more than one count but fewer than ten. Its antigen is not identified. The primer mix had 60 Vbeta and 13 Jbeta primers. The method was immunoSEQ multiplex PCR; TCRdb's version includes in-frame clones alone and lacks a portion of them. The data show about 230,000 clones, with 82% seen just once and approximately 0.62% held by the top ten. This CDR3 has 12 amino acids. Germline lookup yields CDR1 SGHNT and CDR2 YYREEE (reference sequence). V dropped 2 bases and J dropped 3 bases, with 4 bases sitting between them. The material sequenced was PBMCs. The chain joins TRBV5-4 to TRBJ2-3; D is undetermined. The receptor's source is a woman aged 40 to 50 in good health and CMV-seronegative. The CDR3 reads CASSFLTDTQYF. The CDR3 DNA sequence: TGTGCCAGCAGCTTTTTAACAGATACGCAGTATTTT.